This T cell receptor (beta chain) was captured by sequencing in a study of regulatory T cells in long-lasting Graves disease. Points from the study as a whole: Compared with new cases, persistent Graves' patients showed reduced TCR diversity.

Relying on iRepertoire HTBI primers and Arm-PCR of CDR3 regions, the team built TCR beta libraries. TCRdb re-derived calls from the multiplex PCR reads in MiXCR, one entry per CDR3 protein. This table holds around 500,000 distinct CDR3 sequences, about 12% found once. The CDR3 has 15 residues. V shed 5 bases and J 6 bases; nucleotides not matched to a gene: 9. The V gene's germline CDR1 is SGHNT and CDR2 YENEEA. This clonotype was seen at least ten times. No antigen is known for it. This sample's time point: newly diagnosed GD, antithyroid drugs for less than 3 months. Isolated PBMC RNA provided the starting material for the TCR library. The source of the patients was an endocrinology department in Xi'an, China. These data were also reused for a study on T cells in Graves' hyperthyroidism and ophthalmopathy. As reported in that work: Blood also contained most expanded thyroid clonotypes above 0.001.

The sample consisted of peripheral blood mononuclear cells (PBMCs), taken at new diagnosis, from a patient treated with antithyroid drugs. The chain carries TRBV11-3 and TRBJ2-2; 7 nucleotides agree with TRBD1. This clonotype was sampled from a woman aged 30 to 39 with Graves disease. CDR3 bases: TGTGCCAGCAGCAGTACAGGGGTTGGTCCCGGGGAGCTGTTTTTT. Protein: CASSSTGVGPGELFF.